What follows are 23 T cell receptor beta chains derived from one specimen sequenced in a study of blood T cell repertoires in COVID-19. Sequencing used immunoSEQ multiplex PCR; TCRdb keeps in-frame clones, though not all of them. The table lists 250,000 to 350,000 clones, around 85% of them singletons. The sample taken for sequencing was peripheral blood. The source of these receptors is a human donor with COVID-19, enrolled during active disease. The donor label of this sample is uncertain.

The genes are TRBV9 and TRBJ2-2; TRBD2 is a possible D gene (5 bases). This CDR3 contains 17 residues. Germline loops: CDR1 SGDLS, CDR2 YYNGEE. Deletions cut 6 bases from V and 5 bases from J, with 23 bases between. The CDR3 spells CASTDQLLAGLTGELFF. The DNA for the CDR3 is TGTGCCAGCACCGACCAGTTGCTAGCAGGTCTTACCGGGGAGCTGTTTTTT.

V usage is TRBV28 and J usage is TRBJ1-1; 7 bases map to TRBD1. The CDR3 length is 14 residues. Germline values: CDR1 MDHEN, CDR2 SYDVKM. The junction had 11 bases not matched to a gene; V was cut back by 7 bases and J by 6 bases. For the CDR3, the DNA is TGTGCCAGCATATCTCAGGGGGGTGGCCCTGAAGCTTTCTTT. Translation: CASISQGGGPEAFF.

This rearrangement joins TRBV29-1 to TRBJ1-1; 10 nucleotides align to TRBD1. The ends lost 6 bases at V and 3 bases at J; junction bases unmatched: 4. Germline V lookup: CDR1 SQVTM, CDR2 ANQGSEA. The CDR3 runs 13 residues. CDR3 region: CSVGTGADTEAFF. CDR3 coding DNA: TGCAGCGTGGGGACAGGGGCCGACACTGAAGCTTTCTTT.

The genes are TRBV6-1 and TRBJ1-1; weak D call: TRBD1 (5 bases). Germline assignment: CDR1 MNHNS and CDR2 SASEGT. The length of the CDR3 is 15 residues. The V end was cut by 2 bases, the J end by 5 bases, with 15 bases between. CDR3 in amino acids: CASSEPGEAVTEAFF. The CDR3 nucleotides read TGTGCCAGCAGTGAACCGGGGGAGGCGGTGACTGAAGCTTTCTTT.

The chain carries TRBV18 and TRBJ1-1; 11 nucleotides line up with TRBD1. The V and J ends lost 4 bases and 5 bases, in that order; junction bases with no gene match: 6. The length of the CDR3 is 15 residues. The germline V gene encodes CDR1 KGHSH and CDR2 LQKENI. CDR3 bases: TGTGCCAGCTCACAAGGACAGGGGGCGTTTACTGAAGCTTTCTTT. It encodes CASSQGQGAFTEAFF. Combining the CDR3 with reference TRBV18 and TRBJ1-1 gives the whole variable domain NAGVMQNPRHLVRRRGQEARLRCSPMKGHSHVYWYRQLPEEGLKFMVYLQKENIIDESGMPKERFSAEFPKEGPSILRIQQVVRGDSAAYFCASSQGQGAFTEAFFGQGTRLTVV.

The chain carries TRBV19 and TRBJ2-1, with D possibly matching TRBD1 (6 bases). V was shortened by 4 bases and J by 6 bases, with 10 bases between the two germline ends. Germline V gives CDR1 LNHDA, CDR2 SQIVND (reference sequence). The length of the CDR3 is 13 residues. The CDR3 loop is CASSRAGANEQFF. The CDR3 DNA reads TGTGCCAGTAGTAGGGCAGGGGCCAATGAGCAGTTCTTC.

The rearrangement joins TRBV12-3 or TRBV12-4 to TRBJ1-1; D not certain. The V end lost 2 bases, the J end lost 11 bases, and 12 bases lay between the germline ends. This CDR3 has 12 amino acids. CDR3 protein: CASSLLEGGAFF. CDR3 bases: TGTGCCAGCAGTTTACTGGAGGGTGGGGCTTTCTTT.

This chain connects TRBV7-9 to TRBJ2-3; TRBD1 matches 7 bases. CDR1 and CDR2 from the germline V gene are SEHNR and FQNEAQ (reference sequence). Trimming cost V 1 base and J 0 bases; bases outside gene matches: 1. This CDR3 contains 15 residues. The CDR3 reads CASSLGQGSTDTQYF. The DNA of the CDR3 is TGTGCCAGCAGCTTAGGACAGGGTAGCACAGATACGCAGTATTTT. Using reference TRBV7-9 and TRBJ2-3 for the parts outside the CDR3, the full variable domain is DTGVSQNPRHKITKRGQNVTFRCDPISEHNRLYWYRQTLGQGPEFLTYFQNEAQLEKSRLLSDRFSAERPKGSFSTLEIQRTEQGDSAMYLCASSLGQGSTDTQYFGPGTRLTVL.

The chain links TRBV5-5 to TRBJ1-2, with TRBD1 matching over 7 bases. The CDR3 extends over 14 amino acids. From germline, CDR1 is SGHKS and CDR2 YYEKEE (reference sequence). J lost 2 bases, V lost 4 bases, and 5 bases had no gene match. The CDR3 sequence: CASSPEGQNYGYTF. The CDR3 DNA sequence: TGTGCCAGCAGCCCTGAGGGACAGAACTATGGCTACACCTTC.

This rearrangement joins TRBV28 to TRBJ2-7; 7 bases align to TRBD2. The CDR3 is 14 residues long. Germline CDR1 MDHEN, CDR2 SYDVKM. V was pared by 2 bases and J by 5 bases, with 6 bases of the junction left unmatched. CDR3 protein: CASSLNPGRDEQYF. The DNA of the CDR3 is TGTGCCAGCAGTTTAAATCCAGGGAGGGACGAGCAGTACTTC.

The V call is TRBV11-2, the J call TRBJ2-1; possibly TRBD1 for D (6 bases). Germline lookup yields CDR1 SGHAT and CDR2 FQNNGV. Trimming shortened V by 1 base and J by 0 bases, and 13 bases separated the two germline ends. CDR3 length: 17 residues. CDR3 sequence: CASSLGTRGLSYNEQFF. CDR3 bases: TGTGCCAGCAGCTTAGGGACCAGGGGCCTCTCCTACAATGAGCAGTTCTTC.

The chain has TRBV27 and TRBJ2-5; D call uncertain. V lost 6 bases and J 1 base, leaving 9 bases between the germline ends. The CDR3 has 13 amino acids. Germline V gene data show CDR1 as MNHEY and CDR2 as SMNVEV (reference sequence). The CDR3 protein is CASSLGRQETQYF. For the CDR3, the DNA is TGTGCCAGCAGCCTCGGTCGCCAAGAGACCCAGTACTTC.

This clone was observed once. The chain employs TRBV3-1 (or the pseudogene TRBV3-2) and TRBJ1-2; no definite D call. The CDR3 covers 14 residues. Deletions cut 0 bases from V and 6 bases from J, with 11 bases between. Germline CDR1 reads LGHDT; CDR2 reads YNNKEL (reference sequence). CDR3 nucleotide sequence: TGTGCCAGCAGCCAAGAACAAGTGTCTGATGGCTACACCTTC. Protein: CASSQEQVSDGYTF.

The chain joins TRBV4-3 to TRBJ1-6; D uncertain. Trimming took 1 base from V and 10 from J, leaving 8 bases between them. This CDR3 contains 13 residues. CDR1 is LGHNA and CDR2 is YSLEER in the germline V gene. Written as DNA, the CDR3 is TGCGCCAGCAGCCAAGCTCGGAGATCACCCCTCCACTTT. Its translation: CASSQARRSPLHF.

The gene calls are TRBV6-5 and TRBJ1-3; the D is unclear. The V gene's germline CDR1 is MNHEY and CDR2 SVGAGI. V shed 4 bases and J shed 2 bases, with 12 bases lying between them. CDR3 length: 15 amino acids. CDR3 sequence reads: CASSSSQRAGNTIYF. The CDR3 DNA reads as TGTGCCAGCAGTTCTTCCCAGCGGGCTGGAAACACCATATATTTT.

DNA of the CDR3: TGTGCCAATTATGGGACAGGGGGTAACTATGGCTACACCTTC. It specifies CANYGTGGNYGYTF. The gene calls are TRBV6-6 and TRBJ1-2; 11 positions agree with TRBD1. J gave up 1 base and V 10 bases, and 5 bases lay outside the gene matches. Germline V gene data show CDR1 as MNHNY and CDR2 as SVGAGI (reference sequence). The CDR3 totals 14 residues.

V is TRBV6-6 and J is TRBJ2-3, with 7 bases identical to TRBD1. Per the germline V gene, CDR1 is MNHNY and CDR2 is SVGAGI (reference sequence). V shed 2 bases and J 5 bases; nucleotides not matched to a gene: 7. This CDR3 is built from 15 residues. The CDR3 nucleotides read TGTGCCAGCAGTTACGACCGACAGGGAGTAGATACGCAGTATTTT. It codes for CASSYDRQGVDTQYF.

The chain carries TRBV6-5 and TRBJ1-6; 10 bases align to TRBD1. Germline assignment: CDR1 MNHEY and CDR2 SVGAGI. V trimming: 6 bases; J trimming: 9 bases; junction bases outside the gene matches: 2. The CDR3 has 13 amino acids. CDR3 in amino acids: CASSRDRGSPLHF. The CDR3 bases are TGTGCCAGCAGCCGGGACAGGGGTTCACCCCTCCACTTT.

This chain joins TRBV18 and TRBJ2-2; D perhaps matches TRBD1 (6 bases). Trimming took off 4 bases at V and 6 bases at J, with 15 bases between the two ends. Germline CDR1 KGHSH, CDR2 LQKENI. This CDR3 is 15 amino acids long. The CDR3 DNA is TGTGCCAGCTCACGGACCACAGGGTTCGCCGGGGAGCTGTTTTTT. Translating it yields CASSRTTGFAGELFF.

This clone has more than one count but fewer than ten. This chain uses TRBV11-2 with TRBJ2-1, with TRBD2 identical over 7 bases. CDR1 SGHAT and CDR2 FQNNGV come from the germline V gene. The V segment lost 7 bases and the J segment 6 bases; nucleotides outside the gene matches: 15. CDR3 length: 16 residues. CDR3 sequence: CASTSAGIGRGNEQFF. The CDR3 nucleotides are TGTGCCAGCACCTCAGCGGGGATCGGGAGAGGCAATGAGCAGTTCTTC.

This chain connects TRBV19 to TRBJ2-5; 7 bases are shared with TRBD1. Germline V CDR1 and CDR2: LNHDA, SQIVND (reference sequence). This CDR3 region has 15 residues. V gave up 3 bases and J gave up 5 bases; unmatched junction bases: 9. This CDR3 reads CASSMRQGVWETQYF. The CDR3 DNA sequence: TGTGCCAGTAGTATGAGGCAGGGGGTTTGGGAGACCCAGTACTTC.

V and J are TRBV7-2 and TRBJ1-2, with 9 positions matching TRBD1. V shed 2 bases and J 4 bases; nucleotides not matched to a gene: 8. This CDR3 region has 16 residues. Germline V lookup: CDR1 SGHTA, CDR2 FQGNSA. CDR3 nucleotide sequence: TGTGCCAGCAGCTTATCCCGGGGACAGGGCATCTATGGCTACACCTTC. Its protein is CASSLSRGQGIYGYTF.

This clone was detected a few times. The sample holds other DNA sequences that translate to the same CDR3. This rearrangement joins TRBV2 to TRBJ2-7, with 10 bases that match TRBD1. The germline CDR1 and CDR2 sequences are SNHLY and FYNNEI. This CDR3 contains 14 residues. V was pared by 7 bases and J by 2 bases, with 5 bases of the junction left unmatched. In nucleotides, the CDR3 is TGTGCCAGCACTGCCGGGACAGGGGCCTACGAGCAGTACTTC. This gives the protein CASTAGTGAYEQYF.